Listed below are T cell receptor beta chains from one sample, sequenced in a study of shared clonotypes between healthy human individuals. The data were produced by immunoSEQ multiplex PCR, yet TCRdb's version contains in-frame clones alone and is incomplete. The table records fewer than 400,000 clones, approximately 79% of them present only once. Sequencing was done on a sample of memory CD4+ T cells sorted from blood. All receptors come from a young man in good health. The CDR3 runs from the conserved cysteine through the conserved F or W. Each record gives: CDR3 DNA, CDR3 protein, D gene, clone size, V gene, J gene. D genes are given only for firm matches. Where a row states a size, it is once, few, many or the class of an expanded clone; other rows omit it.

cdr3_nt: TGTGCCAGTCTCAGGGTCGGCACAGATACGCAGTATTTT
cdr3_aa: CASLRVGTDTQYF
d_call: -
clone_size: -
v_call: TRBV19
j_call: TRBJ2-3

cdr3_nt: TGTGCCAGCAGCTTCCGTTCAGAGTACACTGAAGCTTTCTTT
cdr3_aa: CASSFRSEYTEAFF
d_call: -
clone_size: -
v_call: TRBV5-4
j_call: TRBJ1-1

cdr3_nt: TGCGCCAGCAGCTTGGCCGTTGGGGAAACCGGGGAGCTGTTTTTT
cdr3_aa: CASSLAVGETGELFF
d_call: -
clone_size: -
v_call: TRBV5-1
j_call: TRBJ2-2

cdr3_nt: TGTGCCAGCACCAAGGATCCTAGCGGACCCTCCTACGAGCAGTACTTC
cdr3_aa: CASTKDPSGPSYEQYF
d_call: TRBD2
clone_size: few
v_call: TRBV7-2
j_call: TRBJ2-7

cdr3_nt: TGTGCCAGCAGCTTGACAGCGAGGAGGGACAATCAGCCCCAGCATTTT
cdr3_aa: CASSLTARRDNQPQHF
d_call: -
clone_size: -
v_call: TRBV5-5
j_call: TRBJ1-5

cdr3_nt: TGTGCCAGTAGCCCCTTGGGAGTGAACACCGGGGAGCTGTTTTTT
cdr3_aa: CASSPLGVNTGELFF
d_call: -
clone_size: -
v_call: TRBV19
j_call: TRBJ2-2

cdr3_nt: TGTGCCAGCTCACCAGAGTTCCAAGAGACCCAGTACTTC
cdr3_aa: CASSPEFQETQYF
d_call: -
clone_size: -
v_call: TRBV18
j_call: TRBJ2-5

cdr3_nt: TGTGCCAGCAGCCGTTCGACAGCAACCTACGAGCAGTACTTC
cdr3_aa: CASSRSTATYEQYF
d_call: -
clone_size: -
v_call: TRBV7-2
j_call: TRBJ2-7

cdr3_nt: TGTGCCAGCTCACAAGGGGTCAGCATGAACACTGAAGCTTTCTTT
cdr3_aa: CASSQGVSMNTEAFF
d_call: -
clone_size: -
v_call: TRBV18
j_call: TRBJ1-1

cdr3_nt: TGTGCCAGCACCACCCGGGACCTGGGGTCCTACGAGCAGTACTTC
cdr3_aa: CASTTRDLGSYEQYF
d_call: -
clone_size: -
v_call: TRBV7-8
j_call: TRBJ2-7

cdr3_nt: TGCGCCAGCAGCTCCCTCGGAGGTAGCGGGGGCGCCGGGGAGCTGTTTTTT
cdr3_aa: CASSSLGGSGGAGELFF
d_call: TRBD2
clone_size: few
v_call: TRBV5-1
j_call: TRBJ2-2

cdr3_nt: TGTGCCAGCACCCCGCCGAGCTCCTACAATGAGCAGTTCTTC
cdr3_aa: CASTPPSSYNEQFF
d_call: -
clone_size: few
v_call: TRBV7-8
j_call: TRBJ2-1

cdr3_nt: TGTGCCAGCAGCCCCGGGACTAGCGGGAGGGGTTCCTACGAGCAGTACTTC
cdr3_aa: CASSPGTSGRGSYEQYF
d_call: TRBD2
clone_size: many
v_call: TRBV5-4
j_call: TRBJ2-7

cdr3_nt: TGCAGCGTTGAAGTTAGCTTAGCGGGAGGGCCGAGCTCCTACAATGAGCAGTTCTTC
cdr3_aa: CSVEVSLAGGPSSYNEQFF
d_call: TRBD2
clone_size: -
v_call: TRBV29-1
j_call: TRBJ2-1

cdr3_nt: TGTGCCAGCAGCTCTTCCGGGACAGGCACTCATCCCGATCAGCCCCAGCATTTT
cdr3_aa: CASSSSGTGTHPDQPQHF
d_call: TRBD1
clone_size: few
v_call: TRBV5-5
j_call: TRBJ1-5

cdr3_nt: TGTGCCAGCAGCGCCGGGACGGGTGAAACCTATGGCTACACCTTC
cdr3_aa: CASSAGTGETYGYTF
d_call: -
clone_size: -
v_call: TRBV7-9
j_call: TRBJ1-2

cdr3_nt: TGCGCCAGCAGCTTGGATGGGACTTACTCCTACAATGAGCAGTTCTTC
cdr3_aa: CASSLDGTYSYNEQFF
d_call: -
clone_size: -
v_call: TRBV5-1
j_call: TRBJ2-1

cdr3_nt: TGTGCCAGCAGCTTAGGACTAGCAATCAATGAGCAGTTCTTC
cdr3_aa: CASSLGLAINEQFF
d_call: TRBD2
clone_size: -
v_call: TRBV7-9
j_call: TRBJ2-1

cdr3_nt: TGTGCCAGTAGTGGGTTAGGCAGGTCGCATAGCAATCAGCCCCAGCATTTT
cdr3_aa: CASSGLGRSHSNQPQHF
d_call: -
clone_size: once
v_call: TRBV19
j_call: TRBJ1-5

cdr3_nt: TGTGCCAGCAGTCAGGGGGGGTTGGATACGCAGTATTTT
cdr3_aa: CASSQGGLDTQYF
d_call: -
clone_size: -
v_call: TRBV28
j_call: TRBJ2-3

cdr3_nt: TGTGCCAGCAGTTACGGGGGTACAGATACCTACGAGCAGTACTTC
cdr3_aa: CASSYGGTDTYEQYF
d_call: -
clone_size: -
v_call: TRBV6-6
j_call: TRBJ2-7

cdr3_nt: TGTGCCAGCAGTTCGATAAGCGTAAGGTTAGGCAAAAACATTCAGTACTTC
cdr3_aa: CASSSISVRLGKNIQYF
d_call: -
clone_size: -
v_call: TRBV5-6
j_call: TRBJ2-4

cdr3_nt: TGTGCCAGCAGGTTAGGTCCAACGAGCTCCTACGAGCAGTACTTC
cdr3_aa: CASRLGPTSSYEQYF
d_call: -
clone_size: -
v_call: TRBV5-6
j_call: TRBJ2-7

cdr3_nt: TGTGCCAGCAGTTTAGAAGCGGGAGTATGGTCTGAGCAGTTCTTC
cdr3_aa: CASSLEAGVWSEQFF
d_call: TRBD2
clone_size: -
v_call: TRBV28
j_call: TRBJ2-1

cdr3_nt: TGTGCCAGCAGCTTGCGGCTAGCGGGAGTGGGCACCGGGGAGCTGTTTTTT
cdr3_aa: CASSLRLAGVGTGELFF
d_call: TRBD2
clone_size: once
v_call: TRBV11-2
j_call: TRBJ2-2

cdr3_nt: TGTGCCAGCAGTTTACGGAAAAGCGGGGGCTACAATGAGCAGTTCTTC
cdr3_aa: CASSLRKSGGYNEQFF
d_call: TRBD2
clone_size: -
v_call: TRBV27
j_call: TRBJ2-1

cdr3_nt: TGTGCCAGTAGAAAGGACAGGGTGGCAAACCAGTACTTC
cdr3_aa: CASRKDRVANQYF
d_call: TRBD1
clone_size: -
v_call: TRBV19
j_call: TRBJ2-7

cdr3_nt: TGTGCCAGCACCCCTTGGGACAGGGGAGATCAGCCCCAGCATTTT
cdr3_aa: CASTPWDRGDQPQHF
d_call: TRBD1
clone_size: -
v_call: TRBV28
j_call: TRBJ1-5

cdr3_nt: TGTGCCAGCAGTGAACACGGGAATGGAGATCGGCCCCAGCATTTT
cdr3_aa: CASSEHGNGDRPQHF
d_call: -
clone_size: -
v_call: TRBV6-1
j_call: TRBJ1-5

cdr3_nt: TGTGCCAGCAGCTTATCCACAGGGCCGCTGGAGCAGTACTTC
cdr3_aa: CASSLSTGPLEQYF
d_call: -
clone_size: -
v_call: TRBV11-2
j_call: TRBJ2-7

cdr3_nt: TGTGCCAGCCGACCACTAGGGCCTCACGGGAATGAAAAACTGTTTTTT
cdr3_aa: CASRPLGPHGNEKLFF
d_call: -
clone_size: once
v_call: TRBV11-2
j_call: TRBJ1-4

cdr3_nt: TGTGCCGGAAAAGTAGACATGAACACTGAAGCTTTCTTT
cdr3_aa: CAGKVDMNTEAFF
d_call: -
clone_size: -
v_call: TRBV10-3
j_call: TRBJ1-1

cdr3_nt: TGTGCCAGCGGAAATGGCTACACCTTC
cdr3_aa: CASGNGYTF
d_call: -
clone_size: few
v_call: TRBV28
j_call: TRBJ1-2

cdr3_nt: TGTGCCAGCAGCCCGGCCACGCACAGGGTGAATTTT
cdr3_aa: CASSPATHRVNF
d_call: -
clone_size: -
v_call: TRBV5-8
j_call: TRBJ2-3

cdr3_nt: TGCAGCGTTGATTTTCTAACTAGCGGGAGAAGGGGCAATGAGCAGTTCTTC
cdr3_aa: CSVDFLTSGRRGNEQFF
d_call: TRBD2
clone_size: -
v_call: TRBV29-1
j_call: TRBJ2-1

cdr3_nt: TGTGCCAGCAGCCAAGACAGGGGCAGTGGGGCCAACGTCCTGACTTTC
cdr3_aa: CASSQDRGSGANVLTF
d_call: -
clone_size: -
v_call: TRBV4-2
j_call: TRBJ2-6

cdr3_nt: TGCGCCAGCAGACCGAATATTCCTAGAACGGGTGAACCAGATACGCAGTATTTT
cdr3_aa: CASRPNIPRTGEPDTQYF
d_call: -
clone_size: -
v_call: TRBV10-1
j_call: TRBJ2-3

cdr3_nt: TGTGCCAGCAGTTCGCAAGAGCGGGACACCGGGGAGCTGTTTTTT
cdr3_aa: CASSSQERDTGELFF
d_call: -
clone_size: -
v_call: TRBV27
j_call: TRBJ2-2

cdr3_nt: TGCAGCGCCGGGACTAGAAATTTAGGGATCACAGATACGCAGTATTTT
cdr3_aa: CSAGTRNLGITDTQYF
d_call: TRBD2
clone_size: -
v_call: TRBV29-1
j_call: TRBJ2-3

cdr3_nt: TGTGCCAGCAGCCAATATACGAGTTTAGCTACGCAGTATTTT
cdr3_aa: CASSQYTSLATQYF
d_call: -
clone_size: -
v_call: TRBV5-5
j_call: TRBJ2-3

cdr3_nt: TGTGCCAGCAGCTTAGTGGCAGGACAGGGGAATGGCTACACCTTC
cdr3_aa: CASSLVAGQGNGYTF
d_call: TRBD1
clone_size: -
v_call: TRBV7-2
j_call: TRBJ1-2

cdr3_nt: TGTGCCAGCAGTGACGGGACAGGGAACACCGGGGAGCTGTTTTTT
cdr3_aa: CASSDGTGNTGELFF
d_call: TRBD1
clone_size: -
v_call: TRBV6-4
j_call: TRBJ2-2

cdr3_nt: TGCGCCAGCAGCCAAGAGGATATCCCCTACAATGAGCAGTTCTTC
cdr3_aa: CASSQEDIPYNEQFF
d_call: -
clone_size: -
v_call: TRBV4-3
j_call: TRBJ2-1

cdr3_nt: TGTGCCACCCAGGGGGCATGGGATGAAAAACTGTTTTTT
cdr3_aa: CATQGAWDEKLFF
d_call: TRBD1
clone_size: -
v_call: TRBV10-3
j_call: TRBJ1-4

cdr3_nt: TGTGCCAGCAGCCAAGTTATAGGCAATGAGCAGTTCTTC
cdr3_aa: CASSQVIGNEQFF
d_call: -
clone_size: few
v_call: TRBV14
j_call: TRBJ2-1

cdr3_nt: TGTGCCAGCAGCTCCCCGACAGGTAATACAGGGGCCAACGTCCTGACTTTC
cdr3_aa: CASSSPTGNTGANVLTF
d_call: -
clone_size: -
v_call: TRBV28
j_call: TRBJ2-6

cdr3_nt: TGTGCCAGCAGCCGGAACCAGGGGGCTGGCGGCTACACCTTC
cdr3_aa: CASSRNQGAGGYTF
d_call: TRBD1
clone_size: -
v_call: TRBV14
j_call: TRBJ1-2

cdr3_nt: TGTGCCAGCTGGCTAGCGAGAAATGAGCAGTTCTTC
cdr3_aa: CASWLARNEQFF
d_call: -
clone_size: few
v_call: TRBV2
j_call: TRBJ2-1

cdr3_nt: TGTGCCAGTGGCCCCCTCTACGAGCAGTACTTC
cdr3_aa: CASGPLYEQYF
d_call: -
clone_size: many
v_call: TRBV27
j_call: TRBJ2-7

cdr3_nt: TGCGCCAGCAGCTACCGGGACCGCTCTTACGAGCAGTACTTC
cdr3_aa: CASSYRDRSYEQYF
d_call: -
clone_size: -
v_call: TRBV5-1
j_call: TRBJ2-7

cdr3_nt: TGCAGCGTTGAAGATCTGAAAGGGGCCCTCCTTCCCAACGTCCTGACTTTC
cdr3_aa: CSVEDLKGALLPNVLTF
d_call: -
clone_size: -
v_call: TRBV29-1
j_call: TRBJ2-6

cdr3_nt: TGCGCCAGCAGCTTGGTCCCGGGACTAGCGGGTCCGGGGTTCTTC
cdr3_aa: CASSLVPGLAGPGFF
d_call: TRBD2
clone_size: many
v_call: TRBV5-1
j_call: TRBJ2-1

cdr3_nt: TGTGCCAGCAGCTTACGCGGCGGGCATCAAGAGACCCAGTACTTC
cdr3_aa: CASSLRGGHQETQYF
d_call: -
clone_size: -
v_call: TRBV5-8
j_call: TRBJ2-5

cdr3_nt: TGTGCCAGCAGCTTAGGTCGGGCGGGCACCGGGGAGCTGTTTTTT
cdr3_aa: CASSLGRAGTGELFF
d_call: -
clone_size: once
v_call: TRBV7-9
j_call: TRBJ2-2

cdr3_nt: TGTGCCAGCAGCTTCACCGGGACGGCTTATGGCTACACCTTC
cdr3_aa: CASSFTGTAYGYTF
d_call: -
clone_size: many
v_call: TRBV11-2
j_call: TRBJ1-2

cdr3_nt: TGTGCCAGCAGAGCCGGGACTAGGTACAATGAGCAGTTCTTC
cdr3_aa: CASRAGTRYNEQFF
d_call: TRBD2
clone_size: few
v_call: TRBV27
j_call: TRBJ2-1

cdr3_nt: TGCAGTGCCCCGGACTACAATGAGCAGTTCTTC
cdr3_aa: CSAPDYNEQFF
d_call: -
clone_size: -
v_call: TRBV20-1
j_call: TRBJ2-1